This record concerns one T cell receptor beta chain sequence. This entry belongs to a study of OX40 agonist ivuxolimab in advanced cancers. Method: immunoSEQ multiplex PCR; TCRdb's copy keeps in-frame clones and lacks some. The sample lists roughly 88,000 clones, approximately 87% occurring once. The sample consisted of CD4+ or CD8+ T cells sorted from blood, taken in a trial of the OX40 agonist ivuxolimab. The sequence derives from an adult with an advanced solid tumor such as melanoma, head and neck, liver or kidney cancer.

In nucleotides, the CDR3 is TGTGCCAGCAGCGCTTGGAACGAGCAGTACGTC. Translating it yields CASSAWNEQYV. The genes are TRBV2 and TRBJ2-7, with unresolved D. The CDR3 spans 11 residues. Germline lookup yields CDR1 SNHLY and CDR2 FYNNEI. Deletions cut 6 bases from V and 5 bases from J, with 8 bases between.